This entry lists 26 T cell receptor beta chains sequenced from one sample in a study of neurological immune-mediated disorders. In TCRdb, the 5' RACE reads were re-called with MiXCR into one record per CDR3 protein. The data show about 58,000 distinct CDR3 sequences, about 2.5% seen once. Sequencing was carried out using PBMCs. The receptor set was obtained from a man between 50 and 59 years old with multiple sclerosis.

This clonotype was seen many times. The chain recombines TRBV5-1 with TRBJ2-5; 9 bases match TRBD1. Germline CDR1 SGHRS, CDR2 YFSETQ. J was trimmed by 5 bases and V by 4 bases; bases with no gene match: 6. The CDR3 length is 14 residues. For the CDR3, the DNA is TGCGCCAGCAGCATCCCACAGGGGGCCGAGACCCAGTACTTC. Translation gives CASSIPQGAETQYF.

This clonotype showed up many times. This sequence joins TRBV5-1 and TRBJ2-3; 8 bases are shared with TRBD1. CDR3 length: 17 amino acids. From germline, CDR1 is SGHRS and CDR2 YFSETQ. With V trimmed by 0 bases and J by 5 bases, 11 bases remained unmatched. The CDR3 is CASSLDPIGQGGDTQYF. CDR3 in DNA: TGCGCCAGCAGCTTGGACCCAATAGGACAGGGAGGAGATACGCAGTATTTT.

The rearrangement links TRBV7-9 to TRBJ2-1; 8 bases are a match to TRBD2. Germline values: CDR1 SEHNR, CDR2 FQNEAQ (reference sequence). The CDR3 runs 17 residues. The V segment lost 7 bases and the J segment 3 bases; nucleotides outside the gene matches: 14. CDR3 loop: CASTTRGVAGYYNEQFF. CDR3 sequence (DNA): TGTGCCAGCACCACTAGGGGGGTAGCGGGGTACTACAATGAGCAGTTCTTC.

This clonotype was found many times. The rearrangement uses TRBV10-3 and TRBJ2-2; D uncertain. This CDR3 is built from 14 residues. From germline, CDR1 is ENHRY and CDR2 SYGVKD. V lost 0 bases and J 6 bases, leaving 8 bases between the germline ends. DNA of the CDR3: TGTGCCATCAGTGAGTCGAAGGGCTCCGGGGAGCTGTTTTTT. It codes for CAISESKGSGELFF.

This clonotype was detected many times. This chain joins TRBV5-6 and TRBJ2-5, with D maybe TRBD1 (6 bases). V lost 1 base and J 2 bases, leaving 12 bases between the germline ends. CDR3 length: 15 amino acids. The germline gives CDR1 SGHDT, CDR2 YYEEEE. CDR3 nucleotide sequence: TGTGCCAGCAGCTTGAACGGTAGGGGGCAAGAGACCCAGTACTTC. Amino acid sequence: CASSLNGRGQETQYF.

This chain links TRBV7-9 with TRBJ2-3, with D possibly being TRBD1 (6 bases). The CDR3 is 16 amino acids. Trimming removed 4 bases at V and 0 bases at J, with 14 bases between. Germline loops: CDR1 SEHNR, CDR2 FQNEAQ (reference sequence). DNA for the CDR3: TGTGCCAGCAGCTCAAGGGGGAGATATAGCACAGATACGCAGTATTTT. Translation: CASSSRGRYSTDTQYF.

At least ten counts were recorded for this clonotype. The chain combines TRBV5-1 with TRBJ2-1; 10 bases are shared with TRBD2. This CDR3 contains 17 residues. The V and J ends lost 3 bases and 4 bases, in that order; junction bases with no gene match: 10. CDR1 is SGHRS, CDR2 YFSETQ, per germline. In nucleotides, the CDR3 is TGCGCCAGCAGCTCCGGTCTTTCTAGCGGGGGTTACAATGAGCAGTTCTTC. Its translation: CASSSGLSSGGYNEQFF.

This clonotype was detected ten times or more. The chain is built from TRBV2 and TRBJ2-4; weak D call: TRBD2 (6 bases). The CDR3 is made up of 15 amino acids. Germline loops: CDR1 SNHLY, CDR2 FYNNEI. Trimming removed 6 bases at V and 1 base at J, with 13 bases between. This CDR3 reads CASRGGAQAKNIQYF. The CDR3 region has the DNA TGTGCCAGCAGAGGAGGGGCGCAGGCCAAAAACATTCAGTACTTC. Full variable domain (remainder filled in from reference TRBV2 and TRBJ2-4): EPEVTQTPSHQVTQMGQEVILRCVPISNHLYFYWYRQILGQKVEFLVSFYNNEISEKSEIFDDQFSVERPDGSNFTLKIRSTKLEDSAMYFCASRGGAQAKNIQYFGAGTRLSVL.

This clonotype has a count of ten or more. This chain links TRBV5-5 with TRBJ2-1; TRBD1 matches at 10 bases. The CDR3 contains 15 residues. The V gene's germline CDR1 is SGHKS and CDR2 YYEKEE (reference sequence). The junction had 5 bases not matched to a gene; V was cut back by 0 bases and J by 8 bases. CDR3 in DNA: TGTGCCAGCAGCTTGGAGGGACAGGGGATCGATGAGCAGTTCTTC. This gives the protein CASSLEGQGIDEQFF.

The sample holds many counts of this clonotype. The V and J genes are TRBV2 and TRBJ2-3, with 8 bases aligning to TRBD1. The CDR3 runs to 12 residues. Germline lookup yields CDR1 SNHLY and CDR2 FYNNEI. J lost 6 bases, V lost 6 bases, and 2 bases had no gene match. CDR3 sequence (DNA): TGTGCCAGCAGAGGGGACAGGGATACGCAGTATTTT. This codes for CASRGDRDTQYF. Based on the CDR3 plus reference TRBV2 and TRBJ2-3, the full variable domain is EPEVTQTPSHQVTQMGQEVILRCVPISNHLYFYWYRQILGQKVEFLVSFYNNEISEKSEIFDDQFSVERPDGSNFTLKIRSTKLEDSAMYFCASRGDRDTQYFGPGTRLTVL.

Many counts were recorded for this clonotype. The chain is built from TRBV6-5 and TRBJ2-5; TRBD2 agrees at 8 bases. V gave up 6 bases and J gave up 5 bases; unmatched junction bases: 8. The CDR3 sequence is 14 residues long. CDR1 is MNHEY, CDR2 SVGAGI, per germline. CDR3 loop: CASRSTGGLETQYF. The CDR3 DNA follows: TGTGCCAGCAGGTCAACGGGGGGGCTGGAGACCCAGTACTTC.

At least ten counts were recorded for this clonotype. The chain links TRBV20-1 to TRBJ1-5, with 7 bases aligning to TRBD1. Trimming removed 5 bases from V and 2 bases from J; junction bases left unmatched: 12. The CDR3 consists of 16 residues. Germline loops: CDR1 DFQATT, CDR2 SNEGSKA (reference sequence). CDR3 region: CSARGQVRRGNQPQHF. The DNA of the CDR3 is TGCAGTGCTCGTGGACAGGTCCGTAGGGGCAATCAGCCCCAGCATTTT.

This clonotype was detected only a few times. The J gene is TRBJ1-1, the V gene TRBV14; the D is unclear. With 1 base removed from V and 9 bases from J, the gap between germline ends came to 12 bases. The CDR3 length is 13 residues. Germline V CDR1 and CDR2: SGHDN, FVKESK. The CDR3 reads CASSQVGPVQAFF. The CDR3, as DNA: TGTGCCAGCAGCCAAGTTGGTCCGGTTCAAGCTTTCTTT.

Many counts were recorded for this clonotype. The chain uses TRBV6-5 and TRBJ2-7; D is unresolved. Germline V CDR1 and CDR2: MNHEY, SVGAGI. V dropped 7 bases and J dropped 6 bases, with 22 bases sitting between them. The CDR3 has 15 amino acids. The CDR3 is CASKLATGHKGEQYF. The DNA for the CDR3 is TGTGCCAGCAAACTGGCCACGGGCCACAAGGGCGAGCAGTACTTC.

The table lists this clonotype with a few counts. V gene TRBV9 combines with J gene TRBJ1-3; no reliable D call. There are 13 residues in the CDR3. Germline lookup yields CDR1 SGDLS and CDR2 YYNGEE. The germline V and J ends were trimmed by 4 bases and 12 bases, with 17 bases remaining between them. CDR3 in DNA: TGTGCCAGCAGCCCGCCGTCCGTGGAAAACATATATTTT. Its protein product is CASSPPSVENIYF. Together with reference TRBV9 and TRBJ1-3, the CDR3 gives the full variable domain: DSGVTQTPKHLITATGQRVTLRCSPRSGDLSVYWYQQSLDQGLQFLIQYYNGEERAKGNILERFSAQQFPDLHSELNLSSLELGDSALYFCASSPPSVENIYFGEGSWLTVV.

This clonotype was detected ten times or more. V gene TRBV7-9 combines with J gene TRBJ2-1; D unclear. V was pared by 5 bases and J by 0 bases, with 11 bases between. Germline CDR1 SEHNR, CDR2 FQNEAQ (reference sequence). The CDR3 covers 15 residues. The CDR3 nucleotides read TGTGCCAGCAGCCTGTTACGATTCTCCTACAATGAGCAGTTCTTC. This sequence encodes CASSLLRFSYNEQFF.

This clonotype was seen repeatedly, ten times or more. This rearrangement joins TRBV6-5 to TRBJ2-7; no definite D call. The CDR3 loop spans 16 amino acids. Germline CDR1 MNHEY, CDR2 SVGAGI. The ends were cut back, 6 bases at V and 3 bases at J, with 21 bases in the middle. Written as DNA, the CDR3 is TGTGCCAGCAGCCCAGGCCCAAAACCAATACGCTACGAGCAGTACTTC. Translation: CASSPGPKPIRYEQYF.

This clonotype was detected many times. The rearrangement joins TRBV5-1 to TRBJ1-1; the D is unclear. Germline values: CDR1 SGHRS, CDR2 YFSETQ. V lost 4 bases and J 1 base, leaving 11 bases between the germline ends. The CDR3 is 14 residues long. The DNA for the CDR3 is TGCGCCAGCAGCATGGGTGGCGGGAACACTGAAGCTTTCTTT. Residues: CASSMGGGNTEAFF. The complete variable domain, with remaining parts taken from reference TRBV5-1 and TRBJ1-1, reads KAGVTQTPRYLIKTRGQQVTLSCSPISGHRSVSWYQQTPGQGLQFLFEYFSETQRNKGNFPGRFSGRQFSNSRSEMNVSTLELGDSALYLCASSMGGGNTEAFFGQGTRLTVV.

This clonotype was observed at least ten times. The DNA of the CDR3 is TGTGCCAGCAGTTACGGGGACGGGGCCACAGATACGCAGTATTTT. It specifies CASSYGDGATDTQYF. V usage is TRBV12-3 or TRBV12-4 and J usage is TRBJ2-3; D is possibly TRBD1 or TRBD2 (5 bases each). The CDR3 covers 15 residues. Trimming removed 4 bases from V and 2 bases from J, with 13 bases in between.

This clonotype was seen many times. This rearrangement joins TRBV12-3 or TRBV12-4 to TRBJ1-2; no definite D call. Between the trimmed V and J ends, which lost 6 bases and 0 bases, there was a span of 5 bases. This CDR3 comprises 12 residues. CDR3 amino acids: CASRQANYGYTF. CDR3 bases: TGTGCCAGCAGGCAGGCTAACTATGGCTACACCTTC.

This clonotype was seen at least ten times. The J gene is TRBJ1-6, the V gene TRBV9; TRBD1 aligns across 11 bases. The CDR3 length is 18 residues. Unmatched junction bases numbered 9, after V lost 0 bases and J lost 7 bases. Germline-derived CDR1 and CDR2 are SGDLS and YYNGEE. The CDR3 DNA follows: TGTGCCAGCAGCGTAGAAGGGGGGACAGGGGGGGTGAATTCACCCCTCCACTTT. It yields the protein CASSVEGGTGGVNSPLHF.

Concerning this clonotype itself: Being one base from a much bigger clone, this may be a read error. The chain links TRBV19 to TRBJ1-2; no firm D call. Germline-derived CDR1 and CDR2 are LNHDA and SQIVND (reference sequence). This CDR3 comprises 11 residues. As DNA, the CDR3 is TGTGACAGTAGTTTGCGGGATGGCTACACCTTC. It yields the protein CDSSLRDGYTF.

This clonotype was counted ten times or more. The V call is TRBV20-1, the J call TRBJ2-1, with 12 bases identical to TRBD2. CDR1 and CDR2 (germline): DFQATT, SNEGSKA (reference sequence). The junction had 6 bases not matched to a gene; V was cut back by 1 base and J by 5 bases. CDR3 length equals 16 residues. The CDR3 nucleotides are TGCAGTGCTAGAGTCCCTAGCGGGGGGGTTCACAATGAGCAGTTCTTC. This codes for CSARVPSGGVHNEQFF.

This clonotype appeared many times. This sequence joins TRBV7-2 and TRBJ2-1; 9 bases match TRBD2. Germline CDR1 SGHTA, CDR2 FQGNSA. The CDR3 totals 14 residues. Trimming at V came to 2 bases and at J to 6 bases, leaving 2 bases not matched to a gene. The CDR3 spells CASSLSGGLNEQFF. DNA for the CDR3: TGTGCCAGCAGCTTAAGCGGGGGGCTCAATGAGCAGTTCTTC.

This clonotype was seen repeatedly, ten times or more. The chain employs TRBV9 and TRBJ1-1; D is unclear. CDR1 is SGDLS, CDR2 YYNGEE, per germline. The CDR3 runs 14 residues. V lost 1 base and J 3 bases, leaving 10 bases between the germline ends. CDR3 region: CASSVTLGDTEAFF. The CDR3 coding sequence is TGTGCCAGCAGCGTAACCCTCGGGGACACTGAAGCTTTCTTT.

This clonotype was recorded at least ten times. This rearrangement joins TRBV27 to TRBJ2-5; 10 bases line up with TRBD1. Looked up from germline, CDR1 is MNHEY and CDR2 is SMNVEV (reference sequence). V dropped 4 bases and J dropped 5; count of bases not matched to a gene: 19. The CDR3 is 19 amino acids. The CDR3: CASSSFGLRGQGSRETQYF. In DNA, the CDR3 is TGTGCCAGCAGTTCATTTGGGCTACGGGGACAGGGGTCCCGGGAGACCCAGTACTTC.